The 15 T cell receptor beta chains reported below all come from one sample, sequenced in a study of CD8 T cells in Susac syndrome (dated by TCRdb to 2018 to 2020). Library method: the immunoSEQ multiplex PCR assay. RNA was extracted using the RNeasy kit, and about 0.45 to 1 microgram was reverse transcribed with random hexamers. The raw public reads went through TCRdb reprocessing: fastp at Q25, MiXCR clone calling, in-frame beta chains kept. Rows are combined by CDR3 protein, so each entry shows the most common genes and DNA. This sample lists some 200,000 distinct CDR3 sequences; about 95% were detected once. The top ten constitute around 0.16% of the sample. The material sequenced was CD8+ T cells from PBMCs. Receptors originate from a human donor with Susac syndrome.

The chain is built from TRBV9 and TRBJ1-5; D might be TRBD1 (6 bases). The germline V and J ends were trimmed by 4 bases and 0 bases, with 8 bases remaining between them. The CDR3 contains 14 residues. Germline-derived CDR1 and CDR2 are SGDLS and YYNGEE. The CDR3 DNA sequence: TGTGCCAGCAGCCAGGGGCATAGCAATCAGCCCCAGCATTTT. Amino acid sequence: CASSQGHSNQPQHF.

This clonotype has only one observation. V usage is TRBV13 and J usage is TRBJ2-1, with 13 bases lining up with TRBD2. CDR3 length equals 16 residues. The junction had 8 bases not matched to a gene; V was cut back by 4 bases and J by 8 bases. CDR1 and CDR2 (germline): PRHDT, FYEKMQ (reference sequence). The CDR3 bases are TGTGCCAGCAGCTCCACTAGCGGGGGGGCAGGTGATGAGCAGTTCTTC. Protein sequence: CASSSTSGGAGDEQFF.

The chain is built from TRBV30 and TRBJ2-5; D may be TRBD2 (5 bases). The CDR3 runs to 11 residues. V was clipped by 4 bases and J by 4 bases, with 7 bases between them. Germline CDR1 GTSNPN, CDR2 SVGIG (reference sequence). For the CDR3, the DNA is TGTGCCTGGACTAGCCTAGAGACCCAGTACTTC. Amino acid sequence: CAWTSLETQYF.

The chain couples TRBV12-3 or TRBV12-4 to TRBJ2-2, with 8 bases that match TRBD1. J was trimmed by 3 bases and V by 7 bases; bases with no gene match: 10. CDR3 size: 16 residues. The CDR3 bases are TGTGCCAGCATCCTGAGGACAGGGCCGGACACCGGGGAGCTGTTTTTT. It translates to CASILRTGPDTGELFF.

The chain joins TRBV20-1 to TRBJ2-1, with 10 bases matching TRBD2. Germline CDR1 DFQATT, CDR2 SNEGSKA (reference sequence). The CDR3 has 13 residues. The J segment lost 8 bases and the V segment lost 6 bases, leaving 7 bases of the junction unmatched. CDR3 bases: TGCAGTGCGGATGGGCTAGCGGGAGATGAGCAGTTCTTC. This sequence encodes CSADGLAGDEQFF.

This chain joins TRBV27 and TRBJ2-7, with 10 nucleotides matching TRBD1. The CDR3 runs 14 residues. Germline CDR1 MNHEY, CDR2 SMNVEV (reference sequence). V shed 6 bases, J shed 4 bases, and the junction held 6 bases outside the gene matches. Written as DNA, the CDR3 is TGTGCCAGCAGCCCGACAGGGGGCAGGTACGAGCAGTACTTC. It translates to CASSPTGGRYEQYF.

V and J are TRBV4-2 and TRBJ2-1, with 12 bases matching TRBD2. CDR3 length: 17 residues. With V trimmed by 1 base and J by 6 bases, 7 bases remained unmatched. CDR1 is LGHNA, CDR2 YNFKEQ, per germline. CDR3 amino acids: CASSQGTGLAGTNEQFF. CDR3 sequence (DNA): TGTGCCAGCAGCCAAGGGACCGGACTAGCGGGGACCAATGAGCAGTTCTTC.

V and J are TRBV5-6 and TRBJ1-1; D is uncertain. Looked up from germline, CDR1 is SGHDT and CDR2 is YYEEEE. Trimming removed 4 bases at V and 6 bases at J, with 10 bases between. The CDR3 runs to 12 residues. The CDR3 DNA reads as TGTGCCAGCAGCCCGCGTGAGGCTGAAGCTTTCTTT. It encodes CASSPREAEAFF.

The chain combines TRBV4-1 with TRBJ2-7; TRBD1 matches 9 bases. Losses at the gene ends were 1 base for V and 5 bases for J; bases not matched to a gene: 9. The CDR3 extends over 16 amino acids. CDR1 is MGHRA and CDR2 is YSYEKL in the germline V gene. The CDR3 nucleotides read TGCGCCAGCAGCCAAGTCGCCGGACAGGGGATACACGAGCAGTACTTC. Amino acid sequence: CASSQVAGQGIHEQYF.

The chain combines TRBV7-8 with TRBJ1-3; unclear D gene. The V gene's germline CDR1 is SGHVS and CDR2 FQNEAQ. The CDR3 spans 14 residues. Trimming took 5 bases from V and 0 from J, leaving 8 bases between them. The CDR3 DNA follows: TGTGCCAGCAGCACTAGAAGCTCTGGAAACACCATATATTTT. Translated: CASSTRSSGNTIYF.

The J gene is TRBJ1-3, the V gene TRBV29-1; unclear D gene. Germline lookup yields CDR1 SQVTM and CDR2 ANQGSEA. The CDR3 has 13 amino acids. V lost 6 bases, J lost 0 bases, and 9 bases lay in between. The CDR3: CSVLGFSGNTIYF. The DNA for the CDR3 is TGCAGCGTATTAGGATTCTCTGGAAACACCATATATTTT.

This chain links TRBV27 with TRBJ1-1, with D unclear. CDR1 MNHEY and CDR2 SMNVEV come from the germline V gene (reference sequence). CDR3 size: 14 residues. The V end was cut by 2 bases, the J end by 0 bases, with 7 bases between. In DNA, the CDR3 is TGTGCCAGCAGTTTAGGGCAGGTGAACACTGAAGCTTTCTTT. This translates into CASSLGQVNTEAFF.

This clonotype was picked up one time. The chain employs TRBV20-1 and TRBJ1-6, with D uncertain. Germline CDR1 is DFQATT and CDR2 is SNEGSKA (reference sequence). Trimming removed 0 bases at V and 8 bases at J, with 5 bases between. The CDR3 has 12 residues. CDR3 protein: CSARDGDSPLHF. In DNA form, the CDR3 reads TGCAGTGCTAGAGACGGGGATTCACCCCTCCACTTT.

This clonotype was observed once. The chain couples TRBV28 to TRBJ2-7, with D perhaps matching TRBD2 (5 bases). V lost 4 bases and J lost 2, with 12 bases in between. CDR3 length: 14 residues. CDR1 and CDR2 from the germline V gene are MDHEN and SYDVKM. The CDR3 DNA follows: TGTGCCAGCAGTTATCTCGCGGGTGCCTACGAGCAGTACTTC. It translates to CASSYLAGAYEQYF.

The gene calls are TRBV5-4 and TRBJ2-1, with 12 bases identical to TRBD2. J lost 8 bases, V lost 4 bases, and 7 bases had no gene match. The CDR3 extends over 15 amino acids. Germline-derived CDR1 and CDR2 are SGHNT and YYREEE (reference sequence). This chain's CDR3 is CASSPASGRDHEQFF. The CDR3 nucleotides are TGTGCCAGCAGCCCCGCTAGCGGGAGGGACCATGAGCAGTTCTTC.